These 5 T cell receptor beta chains came from one sample sequenced in a study of CD8+ T cells in alopecia areata. The treatment here: oral pan-JAK inhibitor, 5-10 mg twice daily. Investigators isolated RNA and reverse transcribed it into cDNA to act as the sequencing template. TCRdb keeps only in-frame clones here, not all; method: immunoSEQ multiplex PCR. The sample lists about 120,000 clones; more than 40% were seen once. The input for sequencing was CD4+ T cells sorted from blood, taken at week 4, from a patient treated with tofacitinib. Receptor source: a human donor with alopecia areata.

This clone showed up just a few times. The sample has other DNA sequences that encode this CDR3 too. V gene TRBV29-1 combines with J gene TRBJ1-2; D call uncertain. The CDR3 is made up of 13 amino acids. Per the germline V gene, CDR1 is SQVTM and CDR2 is ANQGSEA. V was pared by 4 bases and J by 0 bases, with 9 bases between. CDR3 amino acids: CSVVAGTNYGYTF. The CDR3, as DNA: TGCAGCGTTGTCGCCGGTACTAACTATGGCTACACCTTC.

This chain joins TRBV5-1 and TRBJ1-1; D remains unclear. The CDR3 contains 13 residues. The V end lost 3 bases, the J end lost 10 bases, and 16 bases lay between the germline ends. Germline V gene data show CDR1 as SGHRS and CDR2 as YFSETQ. The CDR3 DNA is TGCGCCAGCAGCTCCCTTGAGGGTGGTAGAGCTTTCTTT. It translates to CASSSLEGGRAFF.

The chain couples TRBV25-1 to TRBJ2-3; 10 bases fit TRBD2. The CDR3 is 14 amino acids. J gave up 4 bases and V 4 bases, and 2 bases lay outside the gene matches. Germline CDR1 and CDR2: MGHDK and SYGVNS. The CDR3, as DNA: TGTGCCAGCAGTGTCCTAGCGGGGGCAGATACGCAGTATTTT. Translation gives CASSVLAGADTQYF.

This clone was picked up a small number of times. The chain uses TRBV18 and TRBJ2-7; D may be TRBD1 (5 bases). The CDR3 consists of 12 residues. Deletions cut 3 bases from V and 6 bases from J, with 9 bases between. Germline assignment: CDR1 KGHSH and CDR2 LQKENI. CDR3 residues: CASSPIQGEQYF. The CDR3 bases are TGTGCCAGCTCACCTATTCAGGGCGAGCAGTACTTC. The full variable domain, its missing parts supplied by reference TRBV18 and TRBJ2-7, is NAGVMQNPRHLVRRRGQEARLRCSPMKGHSHVYWYRQLPEEGLKFMVYLQKENIIDESGMPKERFSAEFPKEGPSILRIQQVVRGDSAAYFCASSPIQGEQYFGPGTRLTVT.

The J gene is TRBJ2-2, the V gene TRBV6-6; D not resolved. Germline CDR1 is MNHNY and CDR2 is SVGAGI (reference sequence). The germline V and J ends were trimmed by 2 bases and 5 bases, with 3 bases remaining between them. This CDR3 has 12 residues. The CDR3 sequence: CASSYRTGELFF. CDR3 nucleotides: TGTGCCAGCAGTTACCGGACCGGGGAGCTGTTTTTT.